This note documents a single TCR beta chain sequence. What it binds is not known. This entry comes from a study of post-analysis software for immune sequencing data. Study as a whole: Included among the disease courses, which were recorded for the cohort, were relapsing-remitting, secondary progressive and progressive-relapsing multiple sclerosis.

Unmatched junction bases numbered 5, after V lost 3 bases and J lost 5 bases. The CDR3 totals 15 residues. Libraries were made from TCR beta cDNA, and they carried unique molecular identifiers. TCRdb passed the PCR reads through MiXCR, listing each CDR3 protein once. The table records some 240,000 distinct CDR3 sequences, 30% to 45% of them present only once. Notes on the study in general: A handful of TRBV segments were significantly more frequent in patients than in controls. TRBV5-6, TRBV5-1 and TRBV20-1 were among these segments. Significantly lower normalized Chao1 diversity was seen in multiple sclerosis patients than in controls.

Input material: blood. This clonotype was sampled from a girl aged 10-17 years with multiple sclerosis. This chain connects TRBV12-3 or TRBV12-4 to TRBJ2-1, with 9 bases fitting TRBD1. The CDR3 nucleotides read TGTGCCAGCAGTTTTGGACAGGGGACTCACAATGAGCAGTTCTTC. Its protein is CASSFGQGTHNEQFF.